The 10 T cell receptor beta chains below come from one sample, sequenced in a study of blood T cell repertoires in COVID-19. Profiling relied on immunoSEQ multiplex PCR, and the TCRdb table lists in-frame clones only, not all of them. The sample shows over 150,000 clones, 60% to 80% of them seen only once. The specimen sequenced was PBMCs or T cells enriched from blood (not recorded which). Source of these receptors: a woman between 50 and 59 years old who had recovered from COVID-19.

The CDR3 sequence is CASSYWEGIQYEQYF. In nucleotides, the CDR3 is TGCGCCAGCAGCTATTGGGAGGGAATCCAGTACGAGCAGTACTTC. This sequence joins TRBV5-1 and TRBJ2-7, with 7 bases aligning to TRBD2. The CDR3 loop spans 15 amino acids. Looked up from germline, CDR1 is SGHRS and CDR2 is YFSETQ. The ends lost 3 bases at V and 4 bases at J; junction bases unmatched: 10.

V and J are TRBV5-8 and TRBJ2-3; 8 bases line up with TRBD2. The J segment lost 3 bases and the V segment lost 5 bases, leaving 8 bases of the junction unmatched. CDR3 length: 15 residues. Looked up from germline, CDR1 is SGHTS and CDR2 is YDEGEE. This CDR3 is CASSTGGGLTDTQYF. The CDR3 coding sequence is TGTGCCAGCAGTACCGGGGGGGGGCTAACAGATACGCAGTATTTT.

DNA of the CDR3: TGTGCCAGCAGTCCCAGGGGTTATAATTCACCCCTCCACTTT. Protein product: CASSPRGYNSPLHF. The rearrangement joins TRBV28 to TRBJ1-6; TRBD1 is a possible D gene (6 bases). Trimming cost V 5 bases and J 4 bases, with 9 bases left between them. Germline V gene lookup returns CDR1 MDHEN and CDR2 SYDVKM. The CDR3 covers 14 residues.

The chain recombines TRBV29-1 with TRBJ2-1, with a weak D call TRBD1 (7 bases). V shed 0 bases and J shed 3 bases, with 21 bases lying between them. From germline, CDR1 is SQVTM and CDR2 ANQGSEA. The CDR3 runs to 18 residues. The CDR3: CSVEDLRGDSVLYNEQFF. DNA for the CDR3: TGCAGCGTTGAAGATCTAAGGGGGGACAGCGTCCTCTACAATGAGCAGTTCTTC.

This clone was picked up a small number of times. CDR3 DNA: TGTGCCAGCAGCCAAGAGCCAGGGACTAGCGGGAGGCATGAGCAGTTCTTC. It is translated as CASSQEPGTSGRHEQFF. The chain links TRBV4-2 to TRBJ2-1; TRBD2 aligns across 15 bases. The CDR3 is 17 residues long. V shed 0 bases and J 8 bases; nucleotides not matched to a gene: 5. The germline gives CDR1 LGHNA, CDR2 YNFKEQ.

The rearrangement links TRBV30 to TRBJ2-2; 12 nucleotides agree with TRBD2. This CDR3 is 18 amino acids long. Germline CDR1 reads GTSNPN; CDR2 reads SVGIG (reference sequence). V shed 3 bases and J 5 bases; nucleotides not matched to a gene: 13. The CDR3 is CAWRPGLAGGRGTGELFF. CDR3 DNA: TGTGCCTGGAGGCCTGGGCTAGCGGGAGGGCGGGGGACCGGGGAGCTGTTTTTT.

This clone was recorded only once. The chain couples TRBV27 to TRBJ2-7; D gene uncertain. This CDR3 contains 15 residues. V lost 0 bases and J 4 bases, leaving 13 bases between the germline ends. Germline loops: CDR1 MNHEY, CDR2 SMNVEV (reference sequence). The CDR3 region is CASSLSPNPQYEQYF. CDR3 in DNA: TGTGCCAGCAGTTTATCTCCTAACCCCCAATACGAGCAGTACTTC.

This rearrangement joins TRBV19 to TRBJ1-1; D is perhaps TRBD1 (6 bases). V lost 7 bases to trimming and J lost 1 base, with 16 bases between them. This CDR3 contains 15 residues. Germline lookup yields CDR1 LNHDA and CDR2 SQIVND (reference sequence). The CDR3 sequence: CASTAGQPGNTEAFF. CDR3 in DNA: TGTGCCAGTACCGCCGGACAGCCCGGGAACACTGAAGCTTTCTTT.

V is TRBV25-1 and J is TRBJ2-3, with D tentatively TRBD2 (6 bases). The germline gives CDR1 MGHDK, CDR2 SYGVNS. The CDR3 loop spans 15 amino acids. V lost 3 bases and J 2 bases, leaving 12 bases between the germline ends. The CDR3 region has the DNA TGTGCCAGCAGTGAGGCGGGGCACCTCACAGATACGCAGTATTTT. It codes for CASSEAGHLTDTQYF.

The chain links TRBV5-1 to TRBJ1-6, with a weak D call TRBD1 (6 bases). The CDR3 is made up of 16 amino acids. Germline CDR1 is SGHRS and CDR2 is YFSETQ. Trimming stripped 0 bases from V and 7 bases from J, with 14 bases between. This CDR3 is CASSLEVGDRNSPLHF. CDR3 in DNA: TGCGCCAGCAGCTTGGAAGTCGGCGACAGGAATTCACCCCTCCACTTT.